The table lists the clone carrying this TCR beta chain with many counts. Its antigen is undetermined. This sample stems from a study of metastatic and nonmetastatic thyroid tumors. Study-level background: A comparison of repertoires was made across blood and tumor or nodule tissue from malignant and benign thyroid patients. General study findings and limits: Compared with benign nodules, malignant thyroid tumors were reported to have significantly higher TCR beta diversity in both blood and tumor.

In the original processing: In papillary thyroid cancer, a distant-metastasis classifier was built using CDR3 differences across clinicopathological groups. MiXCR re-clonotyped the PCR reads for TCRdb. The V and J calls, along with clone size, are taken from TCRdb and not from the paper's own processing. The top ten hold 15% to 20% of the sample, which has about 23,000 clones, about 24% seen once. Among the patients, none had received any treatment before thyroid surgery. The V and J ends lost 7 bases and 5 bases respectively, with 14 bases between them. Looked up from germline, CDR1 is MDHEN and CDR2 is SYDVKM. This CDR3 has 14 residues.

The source of this sequence is a male donor with papillary thyroid cancer or a benign thyroid nodule (not recorded which). Some clones in this sample may be carry-over from other donors' samples. The V call is TRBV28, the J call TRBJ2-2; D is perhaps TRBD1 (7 bases). Sample: blood. The CDR3: CASTGGSGTGELFF. The CDR3 DNA reads TGTGCCAGCACAGGGGGGAGCGGGACCGGGGAGCTGTTTTTT.